The sample holds many counts of the clone carrying this TCR beta chain. The authors amplified TCR beta CDR3 regions from RNA transcripts. A first-round RT-PCR used HTBI primers, followed by a second-round multiplex PCR. TCRdb recomputed calls from the multiplex PCR reads with MiXCR, one row per CDR3 protein. The sample lists roughly 500,000 distinct CDR3 sequences, about 15% occurring once. The sample is drawn from a study of Graves' ophthalmopathy and Graves' hyperthyroidism. For the study at large: Peripheral blood samples were taken at initial diagnosis, before any treatment.

CDR1 SEHNR and CDR2 FQNEAQ come from the germline V gene (reference sequence). The V end was cut by 1 base, the J end by 4 bases, with 5 bases between. The CDR3 runs to 12 residues. This sequence joins TRBV7-9 and TRBJ2-7; D not resolved. This TCR came from a woman between 25 and 40 years old with Graves' ophthalmopathy. The sequencing input was blood. CDR3 nucleotide sequence: TGTGCCAGCAGCTTAGGGTATTACGAGCAGTACTTC. Translating it yields CASSLGYYEQYF.